A selection of T cell receptor beta chains follows, all from one sample in a study of CD8+ T cells in alopecia areata. Clones were read by immunoSEQ multiplex PCR, and TCRdb kept only the in-frame ones, dropping some. The sample yields 200,000 to 250,000 clones, 64% seen once. Source: CD4+ T cells sorted from blood, taken at week 4, from a patient treated with tofacitinib. These receptors all stem from a human donor with alopecia areata. CDR3s include the opening cysteine and the closing phenylalanine or tryptophan. D genes are given only for firm matches. Clone size is given for some rows only: seen once, a few or many times, or a class if the clone is expanded.

J gene	clone size	D gene	V gene	CDR3 protein	CDR3 DNA
TRBJ1-2	.	.	TRBV29-1	CSVSVLLGGYTF	TGCAGCGTTTCGGTACTGCTGGGGGGCTACACCTTC
TRBJ2-5	.	TRBD2	TRBV10-2	CASSLGTSGLGETQYF	TGCGCCAGCAGTCTCGGGACTAGCGGATTGGGGGAGACCCAGTACTTC
TRBJ1-1	.	.	TRBV6-5	CASSYSRGRNTEAFF	TGTGCCAGCAGTTACTCGAGGGGTAGGAACACTGAAGCTTTCTTT
TRBJ2-2	once	.	TRBV5-1	CASSLRTDNTGELFF	TGCGCCAGCAGCTTGAGGACGGATAACACCGGGGAGCTGTTTTTT
TRBJ1-1	.	.	TRBV5-1	CASRGPNTEAFF	TGCGCCAGCAGGGGGCCGAACACTGAAGCTTTCTTT
TRBJ2-3	.	TRBD2	TRBV29-1	CSVEEGGSDTQYF	TGCAGCGTTGAAGAGGGGGGGTCCGATACGCAGTATTTT
TRBJ2-3	.	TRBD1	TRBV9	CASSVASGQGTDTQYF	TGTGCCAGCAGCGTAGCTTCCGGACAGGGCACAGATACGCAGTATTTT
TRBJ2-1	many	TRBD2	TRBV4-1	CASSPGLAGKNEQFF	TGCGCCAGCAGCCCGGGACTAGCGGGGAAGAATGAGCAGTTCTTC
TRBJ2-3	once	.	TRBV4-1	CASSQETGGGSTDTQYF	TGCGCCAGCAGCCAAGAGACCGGTGGGGGGAGCACAGATACGCAGTATTTT
TRBJ2-7	once	.	TRBV18	CASSLEGRYEQYF	TGTGCCAGCTCCCTCGAGGGTCGATACGAGCAGTACTTC
TRBJ2-2	few	TRBD2	TRBV5-1	CASSRTSPHTGELFF	TGCGCCAGCAGCCGGACTAGTCCCCACACCGGGGAGCTGTTTTTT
TRBJ2-2	.	.	TRBV5-1	CASSLRVVGAGGELFF	TGCGCCAGCAGCTTGAGAGTTGTCGGGGCTGGCGGGGAGCTGTTTTTT
TRBJ1-5	.	TRBD1	TRBV6-5	CASSRTGSDQPQHF	TGTGCCAGCAGCCGGACAGGGTCTGATCAGCCCCAGCATTTT
TRBJ1-1	.	TRBD1	TRBV5-1	CASSFGDRVHTEAFF	TGCGCCAGCAGCTTTGGGGACAGGGTTCACACTGAAGCTTTCTTT
TRBJ1-1	.	.	TRBV5-6	CASSLWVMVNTEAFF	TGTGCCAGCAGCTTGTGGGTTATGGTGAACACTGAAGCTTTCTTT
TRBJ2-2	.	.	TRBV15	CATSRDVAANTGELFF	TGTGCCACCAGCAGAGATGTCGCGGCGAACACCGGGGAGCTGTTTTTT
TRBJ1-5	.	.	TRBV7-8	CASSPLMAGHQPQHF	TGTGCCAGCAGCCCATTAATGGCCGGTCATCAGCCCCAGCATTTT
TRBJ1-1	.	.	TRBV7-2	CASSLAFMNTEAFF	TGTGCCAGCAGCTTAGCATTCATGAACACTGAAGCTTTCTTT
TRBJ2-5	.	.	TRBV29-1	CSVGAGTYQETQYF	TGCAGCGTTGGGGCAGGGACTTACCAAGAGACCCAGTACTTC
TRBJ1-3	.	.	TRBV27	CASSGLGNTIYF	TGTGCCAGCAGCGGACTCGGAAACACCATATATTTT
TRBJ2-2	.	TRBD2	TRBV11-2	CASSLAGPTNTGELFF	TGTGCCAGCAGTCTAGCGGGGCCAACGAACACCGGGGAGCTGTTTTTT
TRBJ2-2	.	TRBD1	TRBV7-6	CASSYGQGVRTGELFF	TGTGCCAGCAGCTATGGACAGGGGGTGCGCACCGGGGAGCTGTTTTTT
TRBJ2-5	few	.	TRBV29-1	CSVKDTGLETQYF	TGCAGCGTAAAGGACACAGGGCTCGAGACCCAGTACTTC
TRBJ1-2	.	.	TRBV5-6	CASSLDRHGYTF	TGTGCCAGCAGCTTGGATAGGCATGGCTACACCTTC